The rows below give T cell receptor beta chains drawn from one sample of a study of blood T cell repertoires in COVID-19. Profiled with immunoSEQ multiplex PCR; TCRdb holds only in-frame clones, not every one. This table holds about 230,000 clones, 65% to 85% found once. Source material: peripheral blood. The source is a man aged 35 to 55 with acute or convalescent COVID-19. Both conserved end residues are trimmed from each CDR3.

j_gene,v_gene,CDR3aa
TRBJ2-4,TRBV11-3,ASSLVGTGIQY
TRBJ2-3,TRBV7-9,ASSSTPGRVSTDTQY
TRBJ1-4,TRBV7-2,ASSPLGATNEKLF
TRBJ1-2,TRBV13,ASSPGDRPNYGYT
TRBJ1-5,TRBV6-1,ASSESTVAGEQPQH
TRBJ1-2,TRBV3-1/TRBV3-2,ASSQRGTGEGDGYT
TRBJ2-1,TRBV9,ASSVAQGGPNEQF
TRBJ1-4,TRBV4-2,ASSQSGTTNEKLF
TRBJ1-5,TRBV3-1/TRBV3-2,ASSPSGQPRSAQH
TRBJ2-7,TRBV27,ASRFHGGSEQY
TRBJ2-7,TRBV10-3,AISEYGVAHEQY
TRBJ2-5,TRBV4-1,ASSQEDWQGQETQY
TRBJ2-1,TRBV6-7,ASIKLAGERDNEQF
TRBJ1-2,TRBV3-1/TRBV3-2,ASSQDRGLYGYT
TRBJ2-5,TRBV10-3,AISVGGTGSQETQY
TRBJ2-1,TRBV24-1,ATSAWSGNEQF
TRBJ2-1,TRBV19,ASSMWDGRTDSYNEQF
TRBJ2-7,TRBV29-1,SVVGTTYKQY
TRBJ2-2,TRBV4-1,ASSPSPFDRNTGELF
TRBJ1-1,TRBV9,ASSGQGGLTEAF
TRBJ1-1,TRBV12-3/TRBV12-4,ASSRDRGPEAF
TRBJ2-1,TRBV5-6,ASSLAPGFNNEQF
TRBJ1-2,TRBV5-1,ASSLGGQGYYGYT
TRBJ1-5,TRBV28,ASSGPIGGGDQPQH
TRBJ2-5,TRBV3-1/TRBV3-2,ASSQGLAGDWETQY
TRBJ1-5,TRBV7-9,ASSFSTDSNQPQH
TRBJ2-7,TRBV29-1,SVLKLRDISYEQY
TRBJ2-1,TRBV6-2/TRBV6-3,ASSPAGGRLHEQF
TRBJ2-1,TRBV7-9,ASSLAQRDPYNEQF
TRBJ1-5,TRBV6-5,ASSRGHHSNQPQH
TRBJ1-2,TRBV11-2,ASSLTTGGRYGYT
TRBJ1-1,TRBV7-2,ASSLDVEVPEAF
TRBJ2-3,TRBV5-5,ASSLGSGGGRALDTQY
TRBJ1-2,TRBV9,ASSALPRTGDYGYT
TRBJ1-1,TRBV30,AWSSQGKTYTEAF
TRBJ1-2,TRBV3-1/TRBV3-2,ASSQERVGSGYT
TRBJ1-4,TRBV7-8,ASSLNRGAEKLF
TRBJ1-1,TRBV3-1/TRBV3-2,ASSPREGTEAF
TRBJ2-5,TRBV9,ASSASLPGLAGGEVQETQY
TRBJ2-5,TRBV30,ACFYRDQQETQY
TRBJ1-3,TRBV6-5,ASSTKTGGNTIY
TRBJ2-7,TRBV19,ASSRGLAGGTQQY
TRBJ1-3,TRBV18,ASSTRQETGNTIY
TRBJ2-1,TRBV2,ASSETSEYNEQF
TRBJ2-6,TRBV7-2,ASSFRRSGANVLT
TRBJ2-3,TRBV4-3,ASSQRATGARTDTQY
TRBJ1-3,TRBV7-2,ASSSQRGLSSGNTIY
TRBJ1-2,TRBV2,ASIPLEGGRTAYGYT
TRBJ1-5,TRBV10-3,AISDPDRGQPQH